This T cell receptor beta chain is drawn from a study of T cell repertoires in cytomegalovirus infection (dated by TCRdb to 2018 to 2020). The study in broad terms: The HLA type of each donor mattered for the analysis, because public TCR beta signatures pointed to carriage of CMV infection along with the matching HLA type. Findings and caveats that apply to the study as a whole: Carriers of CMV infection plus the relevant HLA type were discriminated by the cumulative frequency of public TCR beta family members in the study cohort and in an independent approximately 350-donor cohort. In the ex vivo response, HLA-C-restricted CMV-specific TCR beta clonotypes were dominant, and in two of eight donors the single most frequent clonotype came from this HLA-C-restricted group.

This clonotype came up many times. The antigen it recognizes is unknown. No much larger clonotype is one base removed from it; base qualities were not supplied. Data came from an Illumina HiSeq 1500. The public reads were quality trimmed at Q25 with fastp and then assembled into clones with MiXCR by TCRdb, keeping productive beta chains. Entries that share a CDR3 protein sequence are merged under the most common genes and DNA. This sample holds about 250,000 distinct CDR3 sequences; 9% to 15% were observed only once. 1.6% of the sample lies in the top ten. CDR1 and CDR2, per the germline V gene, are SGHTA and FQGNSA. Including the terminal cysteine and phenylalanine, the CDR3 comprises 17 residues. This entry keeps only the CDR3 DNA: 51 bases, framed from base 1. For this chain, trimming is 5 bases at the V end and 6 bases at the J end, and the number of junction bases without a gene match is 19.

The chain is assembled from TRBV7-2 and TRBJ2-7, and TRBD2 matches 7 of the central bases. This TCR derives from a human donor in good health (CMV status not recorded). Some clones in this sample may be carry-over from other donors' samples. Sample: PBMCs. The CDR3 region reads CASSPARARDGGSEQYF. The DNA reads TGTGCCAGCAGCCCAGCCAGGGCCCGGGACGGGGGGTCCGAGCAGTACTTC.